These T cell receptor beta chains were read from a single sample in a study of blood T cell repertoires in COVID-19. Clones were read by immunoSEQ multiplex PCR, and TCRdb kept only the in-frame ones, dropping some. The repertoire has some 200,000 clones, under 90% of them found once; the top ten carry around 18%. The sample was peripheral blood. Receptor source: an elderly woman with active or convalescent COVID-19. Each CDR3 is given with its conserved first and last residue. Clone size, where shown, is once, few, many, or a class for clones that have expanded.

NA | TRBJ1-1 | TRBV3-1/TRBV3-2 | CASSQITSEATEAFF
NA | TRBJ1-4 | TRBV9 | CASSGRQAGNEKLFF
NA | TRBJ1-3 | TRBV6-6 | CASSYSTGVGNTIYF
once | TRBJ2-3 | TRBV15 | CATSRDLGVPPRDTQYF
NA | TRBJ1-2 | TRBV9 | CASSVDGQGVSGYTF
NA | TRBJ1-1 | TRBV7-9 | CASTRGQGNTEAFF
NA | TRBJ2-2 | TRBV28 | CASSLTGLAGGPTGELFF